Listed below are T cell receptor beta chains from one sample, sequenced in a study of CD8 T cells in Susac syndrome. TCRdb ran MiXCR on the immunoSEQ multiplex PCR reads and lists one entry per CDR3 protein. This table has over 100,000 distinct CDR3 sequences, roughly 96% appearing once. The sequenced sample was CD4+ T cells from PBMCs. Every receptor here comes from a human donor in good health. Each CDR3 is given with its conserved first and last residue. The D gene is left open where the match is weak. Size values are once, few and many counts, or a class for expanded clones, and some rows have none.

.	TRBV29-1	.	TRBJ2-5	TGCAGCGTTGATAGATTGGGGGGAAAGGGCCCCGGGGAGACCCAGTACTTC	CSVDRLGGKGPGETQYF
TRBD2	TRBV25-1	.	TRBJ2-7	TGTGCCAGCCAAAACGGAGGGAGGGACGAGCAGTACTTC	CASQNGGRDEQYF
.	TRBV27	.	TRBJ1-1	TGTGCCAGCAGTTTATTTATCACTGAAGCTTTCTTT	CASSLFITEAFF
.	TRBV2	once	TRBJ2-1	TGTGCCAGCAGCCGGGACCAGGCCTACAATGAGCAGTTCTTC	CASSRDQAYNEQFF
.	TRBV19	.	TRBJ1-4	TGTGCCAGTAGTCTCTTCGCTGCAACTAATGAAAAACTGTTTTTT	CASSLFAATNEKLFF
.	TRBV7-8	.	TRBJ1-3	TGTGCCAGCAGCTTAGCGCAGCCCAGAAACACCATATATTTT	CASSLAQPRNTIYF
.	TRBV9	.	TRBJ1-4	TGTGCCAGCAGCGGGGGGGGAAGGTTGACTAATGAAAAACTGTTTTTT	CASSGGGRLTNEKLFF
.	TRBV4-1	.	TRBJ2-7	TGCGCCAGCAGCCAAGGACCGGCGGGGGCGGAGTACGAGCAGTACTTC	CASSQGPAGAEYEQYF
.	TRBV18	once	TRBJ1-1	TGTGCCAGCTCACCAGAGGGCTACACTGAAGCTTTCTTT	CASSPEGYTEAFF
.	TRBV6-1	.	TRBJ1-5	TGTGCCAGCGGGGAGTCGGTGGGGCCCCAGCATTTT	CASGESVGPQHF
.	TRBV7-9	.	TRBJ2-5	TGTGCCAGCAGCTCGCCCTGGGAGGCTGGGCGTCAGACCCAGTACTTC	CASSSPWEAGRQTQYF
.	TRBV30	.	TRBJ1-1	TGTGCCTGGGCGACAGGACCCAACACTGAAGCTTTCTTT	CAWATGPNTEAFF
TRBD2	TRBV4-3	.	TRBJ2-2	TGCGCCAGCAGCCAGGGGGGGACGACTAGCGGCGGGGAGCTGTTTTTT	CASSQGGTTSGGELFF
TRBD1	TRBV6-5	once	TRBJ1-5	TGTGCCAGCAGTTACTCGAGACAGGGAAGTCAGCCCCAGCATTTT	CASSYSRQGSQPQHF
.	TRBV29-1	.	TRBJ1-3	TGCAGCGCAATACCGACAGCTGGAAACACCATATATTTT	CSAIPTAGNTIYF
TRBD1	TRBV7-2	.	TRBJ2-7	TGTGCCAGCAGCTTAGCCCGGACAGGGGCCTACGAGCAGTACTTC	CASSLARTGAYEQYF
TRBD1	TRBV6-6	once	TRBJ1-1	TGTGCCAGCAGGCAGGGGGCTGACACTGAAGCTTTCTTT	CASRQGADTEAFF
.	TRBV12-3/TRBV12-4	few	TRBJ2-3	TGTGCCAGCAGTTTAGGAGGAGGGAGGGATACGCAGTATTTT	CASSLGGGRDTQYF
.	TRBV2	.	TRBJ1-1	TGTGCCAGCAACCGGGTTGCGGGGAACACTGAAGCTTTCTTT	CASNRVAGNTEAFF
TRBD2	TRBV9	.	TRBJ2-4	TGTGCCAGCAGCGTAGAACCGGGACTAGCAATTCAGTACTTC	CASSVEPGLAIQYF
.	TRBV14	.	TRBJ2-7	TGTGCCAGCAGCCCAAGGGAAAGCTCCTACGAGCAGTACTTC	CASSPRESSYEQYF
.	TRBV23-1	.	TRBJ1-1	TGCGCCAGCAGAGGGTCCGGGGGTGAAGCTTTCTTT	CASRGSGGEAFF
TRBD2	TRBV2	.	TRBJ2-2	TGTGCCAGCAGTGAACACCCCACTAGCGGGGGGGCCTGGGGGGGCACCGGGGAGCTGTTTTTT	CASSEHPTSGGAWGGTGELFF
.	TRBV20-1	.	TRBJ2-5	TGCAGTTTTACAGGAGTTACCCTGGAGACCCAGTACTTC	CSFTGVTLETQYF
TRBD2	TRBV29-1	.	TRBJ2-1	TGCAGCGTTGAAGATCGATGGACTAGCGGGGGAGAGCAGTTCTTC	CSVEDRWTSGGEQFF
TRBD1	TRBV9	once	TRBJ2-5	TGTGCCAGCAGCGCTGGGACAGGGGGCGGAGAGACCCAGTACTTC	CASSAGTGGGETQYF
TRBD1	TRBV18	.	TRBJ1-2	TGTGCCAGCTCACCCGGACAGGTGCCAGGCTACACCTTC	CASSPGQVPGYTF
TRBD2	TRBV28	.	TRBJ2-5	TGTGCCAGCACAGCGGGAAAGGAGACCCAGTACTTC	CASTAGKETQYF
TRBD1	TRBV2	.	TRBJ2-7	TGTGCCAGCAGAGAGGGGGCAGTGGGCGAGCAGTACTTC	CASREGAVGEQYF
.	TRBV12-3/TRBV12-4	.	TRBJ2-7	TGTGCCAGCAGTACCGACAGGCCGTACGAGCAGTACTTC	CASSTDRPYEQYF
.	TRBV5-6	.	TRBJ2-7	TGTGCCAGCGGACCACGGGACACCAACGGCGAGCAGTACTTC	CASGPRDTNGEQYF
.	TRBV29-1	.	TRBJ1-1	TGCAGCGTTGCTAAGGACTTGAACACTGAAGCTTTCTTT	CSVAKDLNTEAFF
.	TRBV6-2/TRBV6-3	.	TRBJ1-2	TGTGCCAGTGAACACAGGGTAGGAGGCTACACCTTC	CASEHRVGGYTF
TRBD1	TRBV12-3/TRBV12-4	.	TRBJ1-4	TGTGCCAGCAGGAATGACAGGGGACGCCATGAAAAACTGTTTTTT	CASRNDRGRHEKLFF
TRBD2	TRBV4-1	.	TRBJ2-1	TGCGCCAGCAGCACCCGACTAGCGGGGCCCTACAATGAGCAGTTCTTC	CASSTRLAGPYNEQFF
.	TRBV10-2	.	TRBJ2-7	TGCGCCAGCAGTGAGTCGGGAAAGGCGGGAAGGTACGAGCAGTACTTC	CASSESGKAGRYEQYF
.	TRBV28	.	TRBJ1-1	TGTGCCAGCACTCGGTTCCCCGGGGCTGAAGCTTTCTTT	CASTRFPGAEAFF